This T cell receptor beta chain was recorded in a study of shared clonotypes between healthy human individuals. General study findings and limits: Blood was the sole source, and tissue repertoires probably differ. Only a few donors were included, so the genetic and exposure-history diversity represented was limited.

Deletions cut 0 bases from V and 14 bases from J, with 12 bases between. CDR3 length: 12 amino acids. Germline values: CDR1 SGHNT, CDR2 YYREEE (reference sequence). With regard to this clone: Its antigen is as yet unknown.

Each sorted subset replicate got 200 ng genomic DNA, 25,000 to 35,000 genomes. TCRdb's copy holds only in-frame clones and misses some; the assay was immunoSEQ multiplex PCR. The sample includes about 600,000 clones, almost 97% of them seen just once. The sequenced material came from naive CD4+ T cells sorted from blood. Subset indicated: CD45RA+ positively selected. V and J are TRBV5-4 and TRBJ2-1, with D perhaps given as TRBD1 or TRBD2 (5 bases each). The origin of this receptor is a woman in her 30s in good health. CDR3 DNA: TGTGCCAGCAGCTTGGGACAGCGGCCGGAGTTCTTC. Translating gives CASSLGQRPEFF. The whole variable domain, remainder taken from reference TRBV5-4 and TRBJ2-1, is ETGVTQSPTHLIKTRGQQVTLRCSSQSGHNTVSWYQQALGQGPQFIFQYYREEENGRGNFPPRFSGLQFPNYSSELNVNALELDDSALYLCASSLGQRPEFFGPGTRLTVL.